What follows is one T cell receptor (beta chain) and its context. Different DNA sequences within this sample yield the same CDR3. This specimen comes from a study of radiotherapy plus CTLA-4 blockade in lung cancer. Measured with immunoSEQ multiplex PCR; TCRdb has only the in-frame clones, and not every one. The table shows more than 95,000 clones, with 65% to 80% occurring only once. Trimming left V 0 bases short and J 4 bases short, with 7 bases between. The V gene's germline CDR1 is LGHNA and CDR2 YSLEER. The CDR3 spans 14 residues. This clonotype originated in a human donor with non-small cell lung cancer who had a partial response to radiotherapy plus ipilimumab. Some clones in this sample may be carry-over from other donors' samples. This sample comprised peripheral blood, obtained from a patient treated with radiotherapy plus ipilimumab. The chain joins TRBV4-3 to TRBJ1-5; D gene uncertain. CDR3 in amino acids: CASSQDYLNQPQHF. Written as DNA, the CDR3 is TGCGCCAGCAGCCAAGATTACTTAAATCAGCCCCAGCATTTT.